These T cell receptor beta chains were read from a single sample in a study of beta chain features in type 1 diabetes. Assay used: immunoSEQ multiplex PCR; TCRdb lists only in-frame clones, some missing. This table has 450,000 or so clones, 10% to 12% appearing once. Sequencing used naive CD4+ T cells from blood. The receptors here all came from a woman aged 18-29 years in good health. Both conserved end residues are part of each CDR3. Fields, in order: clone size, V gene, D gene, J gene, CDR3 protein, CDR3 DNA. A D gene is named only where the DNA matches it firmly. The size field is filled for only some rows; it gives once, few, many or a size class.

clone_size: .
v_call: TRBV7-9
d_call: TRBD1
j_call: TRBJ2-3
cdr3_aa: CASSGWDRPDLTDTQYF
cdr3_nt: TGTGCCAGCAGCGGGTGGGACAGGCCAGATCTCACAGATACGCAGTATTTT

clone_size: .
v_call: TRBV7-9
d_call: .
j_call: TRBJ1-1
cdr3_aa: CASSWKDTEAFF
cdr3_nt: TGTGCCAGCAGCTGGAAGGACACTGAAGCTTTCTTT

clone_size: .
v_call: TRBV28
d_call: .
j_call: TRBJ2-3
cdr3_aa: CASSPRGLLPDTQYF
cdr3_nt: TGTGCCAGCAGTCCCCGAGGACTATTGCCAGATACGCAGTATTTT

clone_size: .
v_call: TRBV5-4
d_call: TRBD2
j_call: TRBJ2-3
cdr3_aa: CASSSRSGGPDTQYF
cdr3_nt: TGTGCCAGCAGCTCGCGTTCGGGGGGGCCAGATACGCAGTATTTT

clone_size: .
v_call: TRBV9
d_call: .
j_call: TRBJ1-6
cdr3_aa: CASSVESRVDSPLHF
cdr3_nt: TGTGCCAGCAGCGTAGAGAGCAGGGTGGATTCACCCCTCCACTTT

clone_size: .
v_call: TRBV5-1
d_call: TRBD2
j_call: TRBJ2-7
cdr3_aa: CASSSTSGSKSYEQYF
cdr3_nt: TGCGCCAGCAGCTCAACTAGCGGGAGTAAGTCCTACGAGCAGTACTTC

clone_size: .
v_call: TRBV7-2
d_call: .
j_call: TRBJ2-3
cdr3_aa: CAVGDRTDTQYF
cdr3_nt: TGTGCCGTGGGGGACCGCACAGATACGCAGTATTTT

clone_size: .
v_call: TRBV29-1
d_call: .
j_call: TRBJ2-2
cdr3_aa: CSGTGSTNTGELFF
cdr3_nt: TGCAGCGGGACCGGGAGCACGAACACCGGGGAGCTGTTTTTT

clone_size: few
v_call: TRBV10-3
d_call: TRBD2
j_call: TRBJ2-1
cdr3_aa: CAISEYLAGEENEQFF
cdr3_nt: TGTGCCATCAGTGAGTACCTAGCGGGAGAAGAAAATGAGCAGTTCTTC

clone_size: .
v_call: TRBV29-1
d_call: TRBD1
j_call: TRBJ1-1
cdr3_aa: CSARTGLHEAFF
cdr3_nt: TGCAGCGCTCGGACAGGCCTTCATGAAGCTTTCTTT

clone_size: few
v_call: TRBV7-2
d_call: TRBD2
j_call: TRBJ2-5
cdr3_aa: CASSPTLAGGRETQYF
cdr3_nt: TGTGCCAGCAGTCCGACTCTAGCGGGGGGGCGGGAGACCCAGTACTTC

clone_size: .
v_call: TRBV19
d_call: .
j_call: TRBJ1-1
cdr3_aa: CASSIGDLNTEAFF
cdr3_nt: TGTGCCAGTAGTATAGGGGATCTGAACACTGAAGCTTTCTTT

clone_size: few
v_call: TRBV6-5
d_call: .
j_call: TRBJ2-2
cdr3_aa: CASSGSNTGELFF
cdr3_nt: TGTGCCAGCAGTGGATCGAACACCGGGGAGCTGTTTTTT

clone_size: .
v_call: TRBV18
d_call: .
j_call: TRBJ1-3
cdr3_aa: CASSPTTPSEGNTIYF
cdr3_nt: TGTGCCAGCTCACCTACGACCCCCTCGGAAGGAAACACCATATATTTT

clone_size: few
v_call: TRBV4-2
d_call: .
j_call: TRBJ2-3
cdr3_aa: CASSQQGDSTDTQYF
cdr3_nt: TGTGCCAGCAGCCAACAAGGGGACTCCACAGATACGCAGTATTTT

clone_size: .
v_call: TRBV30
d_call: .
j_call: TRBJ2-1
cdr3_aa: CAWERTANYNEQFF
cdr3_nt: TGTGCCTGGGAAAGGACAGCAAACTACAATGAGCAGTTCTTC

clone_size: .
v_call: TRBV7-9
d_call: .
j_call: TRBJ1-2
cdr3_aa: CASSPPGSLNYGYTF
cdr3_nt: TGTGCCAGCAGCCCGCCCGGGAGCCTTAACTATGGCTACACCTTC

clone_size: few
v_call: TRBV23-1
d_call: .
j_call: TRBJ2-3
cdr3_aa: CASSQSTRATNGDTQYF
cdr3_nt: TGCGCCAGCAGTCAATCTACCAGGGCAACGAATGGAGATACGCAGTATTTT

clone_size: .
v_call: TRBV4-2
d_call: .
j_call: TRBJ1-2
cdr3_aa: CASSQDGTTGRYGYTF
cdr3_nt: TGTGCCAGCAGCCAAGATGGTACGACGGGGAGGTATGGCTACACCTTC

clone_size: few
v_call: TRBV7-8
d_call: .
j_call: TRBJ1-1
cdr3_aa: CASSSLRGNTEAFF
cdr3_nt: TGTGCCAGCAGCTCCCTTCGGGGGAACACTGAAGCTTTCTTT

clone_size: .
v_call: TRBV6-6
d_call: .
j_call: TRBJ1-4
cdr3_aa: CASSYSGATNEKLFF
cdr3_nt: TGTGCCAGCAGTTACTCGGGCGCAACTAATGAAAAACTGTTTTTT